One TCR beta chain is described in this entry. Here immunoSEQ multiplex PCR was the method, and the copy in TCRdb shows in-frame clones only, minus some. The data hold about 2.1 million clones, with about 94% observed a single time. The data stem from a study of shared clonotypes between healthy human individuals. Naive CD8 cells lacked CD45RO and underwent positive selection for CCR7, leaving out terminally differentiated effector memory CD45RA+ cells. This receptor was taken from a man younger than 30 in good health. Some clones in this sample may be carry-over from other donors' samples. Sequenced sample: naive CD8+ T cells from PBMCs.

Written as DNA, the CDR3 is TGTGCCAGCAGCTTATCGGAGGGTGAATACAATGAGCAGTTCTTC. This translates into CASSLSEGEYNEQFF. The rearrangement joins TRBV7-9 to TRBJ2-1, with D possibly matching TRBD2 (6 bases). Germline V CDR1 and CDR2: SEHNR, FQNEAQ (reference sequence). Trimming took 2 bases from V and 4 from J, leaving 12 bases between them. This CDR3 contains 15 residues.